This TCR beta chain comes out of a study of OX40 agonist ivuxolimab in advanced cancers. Study-level results: CD8+ T cells averaged more expanded clones than CD4+.

The timepoints at which blood was sampled were baseline, cycle 4 day 1, and cycle 7 day 1. Profiled with immunoSEQ multiplex PCR; TCRdb holds only in-frame clones, not every one. Here the sample spans roughly 63,000 clones, about 89% being singletons. The germline gives CDR1 SGDLS, CDR2 YYNGEE. The V segment lost 2 bases and the J segment 7 bases; nucleotides outside the gene matches: 5. The CDR3 contains 15 residues. Comment on this clone: The antigen is not known.

The V and J genes are TRBV9 and TRBJ1-4; 10 bases map to TRBD1. Sequenced material: CD4+ or CD8+ T cells sorted from blood, taken in a trial of the OX40 agonist ivuxolimab. The TCR sequence derives from an adult with an advanced solid tumor such as melanoma, head and neck, liver or kidney cancer. Here the CDR3 reads CASSVSDRGREKLFF. The CDR3 bases are TGTGCCAGCAGCGTTTCCGACAGGGGGCGTGAAAAACTGTTTTTT.